This T cell receptor (beta chain) was sequenced for a study of blood T cells in healthy people across ages. The CDR3 runs to 17 residues. V lost 0 bases and J lost 2, with 12 bases in between. The germline V gene has CDR1 SGHRS and CDR2 YFSETQ. The sample holds a few counts of this clonotype. A second PCR of 7 to 11 cycles used a sample-barcoded 5' primer and a J-beta primer mix. TCRdb re-called the 5' RACE reads with MiXCR, one entry per CDR3 protein. The table lists under 950,000 distinct CDR3 sequences, about 24% of them singletons. The clonotype was recovered from a man aged 65 to 85 in good health. The sample consisted of blood. The J gene is TRBJ2-6, the V gene TRBV5-1, with unresolved D. This CDR3 is CASSLAPDSTGANVLTF. The CDR3 DNA reads TGCGCCAGCAGCTTGGCGCCAGATTCTACTGGGGCCAACGTCCTGACTTTC.